Below are 17 T cell receptor beta chains sequenced from a single sample in a study of T-cell memory formation after mild COVID-19. Each CDR3 protein gets one entry after TCRdb re-called the 5' RACE reads with MiXCR. The sample consists of roughly 240,000 distinct CDR3 sequences, just over 15% of them appearing once. Sequenced input: PBMCs or a T cell subset sorted from them (not recorded which). Receptors originate from an adult woman who had mild COVID-19 (a few samples of this study predate the infection). Cell type and time point are not known.

This clonotype was seen a handful of times. This chain links TRBV4-1 with TRBJ2-3, with TRBD2 identical over 10 bases. Germline lookup yields CDR1 MGHRA and CDR2 YSYEKL. With 4 bases clipped from V and 2 bases from J, the junction kept 18 bases outside the gene matches. CDR3 length: 20 amino acids. CDR3 nucleotide sequence: TGCGCCAGCAGCCCAAGATGGTGGACTAGCGGTACTTCCGTCACAGATACGCAGTATTTT. It specifies CASSPRWWTSGTSVTDTQYF.

In this sample, this clonotype turned up a few times. The genes are TRBV20-1 and TRBJ2-2, with 8 bases aligning to TRBD2. Per the germline V gene, CDR1 is DFQATT and CDR2 is SNEGSKA (reference sequence). CDR3 length equals 15 residues. The CDR3, as DNA: TGCAGCCTGAACCTTAGCGGGACGAACACCGGGGAGCTGTTTTTT. This sequence encodes CSLNLSGTNTGELFF.

Only a few counts were recorded for this clonotype. The V gene is TRBV9, the J gene TRBJ2-1; TRBD1 might be the D (6 bases). Germline V gene data show CDR1 as SGDLS and CDR2 as YYNGEE. There are 15 residues in the CDR3. The ends were cut back, 0 bases at V and 3 bases at J, with 10 bases in the middle. The CDR3 loop reads CASSVATGYYNEQFF. Written as DNA, the CDR3 is TGTGCCAGCAGCGTAGCTACAGGGTACTACAATGAGCAGTTCTTC.

There are many counts of this clonotype. The chain's CDR3 is CASRPEGLSTDTQYF. DNA for the CDR3: TGTGCCAGCCGTCCCGAGGGACTTAGCACAGATACGCAGTATTTT. The V and J genes are TRBV6-4 and TRBJ2-3, with TRBD2 as a possible D gene (6 bases). V was shortened by 8 bases and J by 0 bases, with 15 bases between the two germline ends. The CDR3 is made up of 15 amino acids. Per germline, CDR1 MRHNA and CDR2 SNTAGT.

This clonotype was counted many times. The chain links TRBV4-2 to TRBJ2-1, with 8 positions matching TRBD1. Germline V gene lookup returns CDR1 LGHNA and CDR2 YNFKEQ. V dropped 4 bases and J dropped 5; count of bases not matched to a gene: 4. The CDR3 sequence is 14 residues long. The CDR3, as DNA: TGTGCCAGCAGCCTCGGACAGGGCAACAATGAGCAGTTCTTC. It codes for CASSLGQGNNEQFF.

This clonotype was found a few times. The chain recombines TRBV5-1 with TRBJ2-3; 10 bases are shared with TRBD2. Germline V gene data show CDR1 as SGHRS and CDR2 as YFSETQ. The CDR3 contains 14 residues. V lost 4 bases to trimming and J lost 6 bases; unmatched junction nucleotides: 5. The CDR3 coding sequence is TGCGCCAGCAGCCTGGGGACTAGCGTGGATACGCAGTATTTT. It translates to CASSLGTSVDTQYF.

This clonotype showed up just a few times. V and J are TRBV7-9 and TRBJ2-5; the match to TRBD2 covers 11 bases. This CDR3 has 15 residues. The germline V gene encodes CDR1 SEHNR and CDR2 FQNEAQ (reference sequence). The ends lost 0 bases at V and 5 bases at J; junction bases unmatched: 2. CDR3 coding DNA: TGTGCCAGCAGCTTAGCGACTAGCGGGAAGGAGACCCAGTACTTC. It specifies CASSLATSGKETQYF.

Only a few counts were recorded for this clonotype. The CDR3 sequence is CASSPLAGGPWGEQFF. The CDR3, as DNA: TGTGCCAGCAGTCCACTAGCGGGAGGGCCGTGGGGTGAGCAGTTCTTC. J is TRBJ2-1 and V is TRBV12-3 or TRBV12-4; 13 bases fit TRBD2. The trim removed 5 bases at V and 9 bases at J, leaving 10 bases unmatched. There are 16 residues in the CDR3.

This clonotype was recorded a few times. The genes are TRBV10-3 and TRBJ2-7; 10 bases are a match to TRBD2. The germline CDR1 and CDR2 sequences are ENHRY and SYGVKD. The CDR3 spans 14 residues. V lost 2 bases to trimming and J lost 4 bases; unmatched junction nucleotides: 2. In DNA form, the CDR3 reads TGTGCCATCAGTGAGGGACTAGCGGCGTACGAGCAGTACTTC. Its translation is CAISEGLAAYEQYF.

This clonotype was seen repeatedly, ten times or more. This sequence joins TRBV4-3 and TRBJ2-1, with 7 bases lining up with TRBD2. The J segment lost 1 base and the V segment lost 3 bases, leaving 6 bases of the junction unmatched. Germline V gives CDR1 LGHNA, CDR2 YSLEER. There are 16 residues in the CDR3. CDR3 protein: CASSHRFSGSYNEQFF. The CDR3 nucleotides are TGCGCCAGCAGCCATCGGTTTAGCGGGTCCTACAATGAGCAGTTCTTC.

In this sample, this clonotype turned up a few times. The chain is built from TRBV7-8 and TRBJ1-4, with D possibly being TRBD1 (5 bases). V dropped 5 bases and J dropped 8 bases, with 12 bases sitting between them. Per the germline V gene, CDR1 is SGHVS and CDR2 is FQNEAQ. The CDR3 is 13 amino acids. CDR3 bases: TGTGCCAGCAGCGAGCGGGACCGAGAAAAACTGTTTTTT. This translates into CASSERDREKLFF.

In DNA, the CDR3 is TGTGCCAGCAGCCGTCGAGGGACTAGCGGGGACGAGCAGTACTTC. Its protein is CASSRRGTSGDEQYF. V gene TRBV5-4 combines with J gene TRBJ2-7; TRBD2 matches 13 bases. CDR1 is SGHNT, CDR2 YYREEE, per germline (reference sequence). The CDR3 length is 15 residues. V trimming: 4 bases; J trimming: 5 bases; junction bases outside the gene matches: 6.

The V gene is TRBV20-1, the J gene TRBJ1-5, with 8 nucleotides matching TRBD1. The V segment lost 7 bases and the J segment 6 bases; nucleotides outside the gene matches: 11. Germline values: CDR1 DFQATT, CDR2 SNEGSKA (reference sequence). This CDR3 contains 14 residues. As DNA, the CDR3 is TGCAGTGATGGGGGACAGGCGCAGTTTCAGCCCCAGCATTTT. It codes for CSDGGQAQFQPQHF.

This clonotype was found a few times. The CDR3 DNA is TGTGCCAGCAGTGTTCGACAGGGGAGCAATCAGCCCCAGCATTTT. As protein: CASSVRQGSNQPQHF. This chain connects TRBV2 to TRBJ1-5; TRBD1 agrees at 8 bases. CDR3 size: 15 residues. Germline assignment: CDR1 SNHLY and CDR2 FYNNEI. V was clipped by 4 bases and J by 1 base; unmatched bases: 3. The full variable domain, in which reference TRBV2 and TRBJ1-5 provide the parts outside the CDR3, is EPEVTQTPSHQVTQMGQEVILRCVPISNHLYFYWYRQILGQKVEFLVSFYNNEISEKSEIFDDQFSVERPDGSNFTLKIRSTKLEDSAMYFCASSVRQGSNQPQHFGDGTRLSIL.

This chain links TRBV29-1 with TRBJ2-2; 10 nucleotides agree with TRBD2. The CDR3 has 14 residues. Germline lookup yields CDR1 SQVTM and CDR2 ANQGSEA. With V trimmed by 3 bases and J by 8 bases, 6 bases remained unmatched. The CDR3 DNA reads as TGCAGCGTTGATCCGGGACTAGCGTCGGGGGAGCTGTTTTTT. Protein sequence: CSVDPGLASGELFF.

This clonotype was counted between two and nine times. V and J are TRBV29-1 and TRBJ2-5; 9 bases match TRBD1. V dropped 8 bases and J dropped 5; count of bases not matched to a gene: 15. Per germline, CDR1 SQVTM and CDR2 ANQGSEA. The CDR3 is 15 amino acids. CDR3 sequence: CSTYLRDRDIETQYF. The DNA of the CDR3 is TGCAGCACCTATCTCAGGGACAGGGATATCGAGACCCAGTACTTC.

J is TRBJ1-1 and V is TRBV3-1; D call uncertain. The CDR3 spans 16 residues. V lost 1 base, J lost 1 base, and 13 bases lay in between. Germline assignment: CDR1 LGHDT and CDR2 YNNKEL (reference sequence). The CDR3 DNA is TGTGCCAGCAGCCAAGTTTTCGGCAGAGGGAACACTGAAGCTTTCTTT. This encodes CASSQVFGRGNTEAFF.